The 14 T cell receptor beta chains presented below share a single source sample, sequenced in a study of blood T cell repertoires in COVID-19. The data were produced by immunoSEQ multiplex PCR, yet TCRdb's version contains in-frame clones alone and is incomplete. The data hold about 46,000 clones, with more than 80% observed a single time. The sequencing input was peripheral blood. These receptors were collected from a man between 60 and 75 years old with acute or convalescent COVID-19.

The V and J genes are TRBV2 and TRBJ1-4; the D gene is possibly TRBD1 (6 bases). V gave up 3 bases and J gave up 5 bases, with 10 bases separating them. This CDR3 region has 14 residues. Germline V CDR1 and CDR2: SNHLY, FYNNEI. For the CDR3, the DNA is TGTGCCAGCAGTGACCGGACAGCGAATGAAAAACTGTTTTTT. This encodes CASSDRTANEKLFF.

The V and J genes are TRBV27 and TRBJ2-3, with a possible D match to TRBD2 (6 bases). The CDR3 runs 15 residues. Between the trimmed V and J ends, which lost 7 bases and 6 bases, there was a span of 20 bases. CDR1 is MNHEY and CDR2 is SMNVEV in the germline V gene (reference sequence). The CDR3 bases are TGTGCCAGCAAGGATTACCGGGACTCTACCGATACGCAGTATTTT. Its protein is CASKDYRDSTDTQYF.

This clone was seen only a few times. This chain joins TRBV28 and TRBJ1-5; a weak D match, TRBD1 (5 bases). V lost 2 bases to trimming and J lost 2 bases, with 10 bases between them. CDR1 is MDHEN, CDR2 SYDVKM, per germline. The CDR3 is made up of 15 amino acids. As DNA, the CDR3 is TGTGCCAGCAGTTTAGGGGGAGGCGGCAATCAGCCCCAGCATTTT. Protein sequence: CASSLGGGGNQPQHF.

The V gene is TRBV24-1, the J gene TRBJ1-3; 9 bases fit TRBD1. The V gene's germline CDR1 is KGHDR and CDR2 SFDVKD. The CDR3 covers 15 residues. Trimming cost V 0 bases and J 4 bases; bases outside gene matches: 0. The CDR3 nucleotides are TGTGCCACCAGTGATTTGGGACAGGGGGGAAACACCATATATTTT. The encoded protein is CATSDLGQGGNTIYF.

This chain joins TRBV15 and TRBJ1-5; the D gene is possibly TRBD1 (5 bases). This CDR3 contains 13 residues. Germline loops: CDR1 LNHNV, CDR2 YYDKDF (reference sequence). V shed 7 bases and J shed 1 base, with 8 bases lying between them. CDR3 residues: CATKGESNQPQHF. The DNA of the CDR3 is TGTGCCACCAAAGGGGAAAGCAATCAGCCCCAGCATTTT.

Worth noting for this clone: One junction end does not reproduce the germline sequence, and a read error may be involved. J is TRBJ2-5 and V is TRBV5-5; the match to TRBD2 covers 10 bases. The germline gives CDR1 SGHKS, CDR2 YYEKEE (reference sequence). The CDR3 runs 17 residues. The DNA of the CDR3 is TGTGCCAGCAGCCCGGGGGCTAGCGGGGGAGGCACAGAGGCCCAGTACTTC. This translates into CASSPGASGGGTEAQYF.

This clone was seen once. This chain joins TRBV6-5 and TRBJ2-7; no clear D gene. This CDR3 comprises 14 residues. The V end lost 6 bases, the J end lost 0 bases, and 12 bases lay between the germline ends. The germline gives CDR1 MNHEY, CDR2 SVGAGI. The CDR3 sequence is CASRPNTISYEQYF. The CDR3 DNA reads as TGTGCCAGCAGGCCGAACACCATCTCCTACGAGCAGTACTTC.

This rearrangement joins TRBV18 to TRBJ2-4; maybe TRBD1 (6 bases). Between the trimmed V and J ends, which lost 3 bases and 8 bases, there was a span of 11 bases. The CDR3 runs to 13 residues. Germline CDR1 and CDR2: KGHSH and LQKENI. This CDR3 is CASSPNRVDIQYF. The CDR3 bases are TGTGCCAGCTCACCGAACAGGGTCGACATTCAGTACTTC. Full variable domain (rest looked up from reference TRBV18 and TRBJ2-4): NAGVMQNPRHLVRRRGQEARLRCSPMKGHSHVYWYRQLPEEGLKFMVYLQKENIIDESGMPKERFSAEFPKEGPSILRIQQVVRGDSAAYFCASSPNRVDIQYFGAGTRLSVL.

This clone was observed a handful of times. The J gene is TRBJ2-7, the V gene TRBV2; 11 positions agree with TRBD2. CDR3 length equals 15 residues. The trim removed 7 bases at V and 5 bases at J, leaving 10 bases unmatched. The germline V gene encodes CDR1 SNHLY and CDR2 FYNNEI. CDR3 coding DNA: TGTGCCAGCATAAATAGCGGGAGGGGGCTCGACGAGCAGTACTTC. Translation gives CASINSGRGLDEQYF.

This clone showed up just a few times. The CDR3 nucleotides are TGTGCCAGCTCACCACAGGGACAGGGAGGGGATGGCTACACCTTC. Its protein product is CASSPQGQGGDGYTF. The V gene is TRBV18, the J gene TRBJ1-2; TRBD1 matches at 9 bases. In germline, CDR1 is KGHSH, CDR2 LQKENI. This CDR3 region has 15 residues. Trimming cost V 1 base and J 6 bases; bases outside gene matches: 6.

The J gene is TRBJ2-1, the V gene TRBV5-6; no definite D call. This CDR3 is 13 amino acids long. Between the trimmed V and J ends, which lost 5 bases and 8 bases, there was a span of 14 bases. CDR1 SGHDT and CDR2 YYEEEE come from the germline V gene. DNA for the CDR3: TGTGCCAGCAGTTCTCCCCCCCCAGATGAGCAGTTCTTC. It yields the protein CASSSPPPDEQFF.

The chain employs TRBV28 and TRBJ2-7; 7 positions agree with TRBD2. Germline V gene sequence: CDR1 MDHEN, CDR2 SYDVKM. The CDR3 totals 16 residues. V gave up 4 bases and J gave up 3 bases; unmatched junction bases: 12. CDR3 region: CASSSLGGRHRYEQYF. The CDR3 region has the DNA TGTGCCAGCAGTTCCCTTGGCGGGAGACACCGCTACGAGCAGTACTTC.

The chain employs TRBV28 and TRBJ1-2; 8 bases agree with TRBD1. The V gene end was trimmed by 6 bases and the J gene end by 0 bases; junction bases not matched to a gene: 9. This CDR3 contains 16 residues. CDR1 is MDHEN and CDR2 is SYDVKM in the germline V gene. For the CDR3, the DNA is TGTGCCAGCAGCCCCGGGGGGACAGGAACTAACTATGGCTACACCTTC. As protein: CASSPGGTGTNYGYTF.

The J gene is TRBJ1-2, the V gene TRBV24-1, with D perhaps matching TRBD1 (5 bases). The germline V and J ends were trimmed by 8 bases and 2 bases, with 20 bases remaining between them. CDR1 and CDR2 from the germline V gene are KGHDR and SFDVKD. The CDR3 has 16 amino acids. CDR3 region: CATIDGEAGLNYGYTF. Written as DNA, the CDR3 is TGTGCCACCATCGATGGGGAGGCAGGGCTGAACTATGGCTACACCTTC.